The sequence of this T cell receptor (beta chain) was determined in a study of T cell responses to AZD1222 COVID-19 vaccine (dated by TCRdb to the early 2020s). As for the study more broadly: TCR sequencing covered about 230 trial participants: roughly 200 given two doses of AZD1222 and around 26 given two doses of MenACWY control vaccine. Trial participants were enrolled by age into 18-55, 56-69 and 70-plus year subgroups, with approximately 160, 26 and 62 TCR-sequenced participants respectively. What the study reported, not specific to this receptor: Participants were mostly white British and included more females than males, and it was suggested by the authors that clonal diversity may have been underestimated. Vaccine-associated CD4 TCRs spanned the whole spike protein, with dominant responses in regions 160-218 and 743-854. The 56-69-year group was small, and its depth increase did not reach significance, likely because of low power. No day 14 peak-response samples were available, so repertoires were characterized only after the peak T cell response. Spike-specific TCR breadth and depth rose significantly after two AZD1222 doses compared with day 0 and with MenACWY recipients. Nearly half of unique spike-specific TCRs reportedly recognized epitopes outside regions mutated in the B.1.351 and B.1.1.7 variants. Only a handful of AZD1222 recipients were SARS-CoV-2 seropositive at baseline, limiting conclusions about previously exposed vaccinees.

The time point label for this specimen denotes: about 28 days (+/-7) after the second vaccine dose. AZD1222 recipients whose second dose came at about 4 weeks and those whose second dose came at about 12 weeks were combined into one group, since spike-specific TCR depth and breadth did not differ between the two schedules. Vaccinee samples came from UK trials COV001 and COV002, including a single-blind randomized controlled phase 2/3 trial of AZD1222 (ChAdOx1 nCoV-19) in healthy adults. For TCRbeta chain sequencing, PBMC samples were collected from trial participants at day 0 and at day 28 after the second dose. The germline V gene (reference sequence) specifies LNHDA as CDR1 and SQIVND as CDR2. There are 18 amino acids in the CDR3, from cysteine to phenylalanine inclusive. Of the read, only the CDR3 DNA is kept; its 54 bases are in frame from base 1. V is trimmed back by 5 bases and J by 5 bases, and the junction contains 19 bases that no gene match accounts for.

The CDR3 regions of human TCRbeta chains were subjected to immunosequencing. As for the authors' bioinformatics: Repertoire TCRs were checked for matches against a reference library of SARS-CoV-2-specific TCRs that had been generated using the MIRA antigen-specificity platform. Breadth was defined as the fraction of unique TCRs that were SARS-CoV-2-associated. Depth was defined as the fraction of total T cells that were SARS-CoV-2-associated. Using the MIRA data, each spike-specific TCR was mapped to the spike region that the TCR reacts to and placed in a CD4 or CD8 class. Log10-transformed breadth and depth values were compared by one-way ANOVA with Sidak's multiple comparisons tests. Not all clones reach the TCRdb copy of this immuneACCESS table, which keeps in-frame sequences only. Checked studies attribute under half of the gap to unresolved V genes and leave the rest unexplained. V, J and clone size reflect that table, while D and trimming were determined from the DNA. The sample table lists more than 150,000 clones, around nine tenths of them with a count of one. Roughly 2% of the sample is taken by the ten largest.

Remarks on this clone: Its antigen remains undetermined. No much larger clone is present one base from it, and per-base qualities are unavailable.

The clonotype comes from an adult who received the AZD1222 COVID-19 vaccine. The sample here was peripheral blood, taken 28 days after the second AZD1222 dose. The V and J genes are TRBV19 and TRBJ2-7, with 9 bases aligning to TRBD2. The CDR3 protein sequence reads: CASSQQGPASGVEHEQYF. The DNA is TGTGCCAGTAGTCAACAGGGCCCAGCTAGCGGGGTTGAACACGAGCAGTACTTC.